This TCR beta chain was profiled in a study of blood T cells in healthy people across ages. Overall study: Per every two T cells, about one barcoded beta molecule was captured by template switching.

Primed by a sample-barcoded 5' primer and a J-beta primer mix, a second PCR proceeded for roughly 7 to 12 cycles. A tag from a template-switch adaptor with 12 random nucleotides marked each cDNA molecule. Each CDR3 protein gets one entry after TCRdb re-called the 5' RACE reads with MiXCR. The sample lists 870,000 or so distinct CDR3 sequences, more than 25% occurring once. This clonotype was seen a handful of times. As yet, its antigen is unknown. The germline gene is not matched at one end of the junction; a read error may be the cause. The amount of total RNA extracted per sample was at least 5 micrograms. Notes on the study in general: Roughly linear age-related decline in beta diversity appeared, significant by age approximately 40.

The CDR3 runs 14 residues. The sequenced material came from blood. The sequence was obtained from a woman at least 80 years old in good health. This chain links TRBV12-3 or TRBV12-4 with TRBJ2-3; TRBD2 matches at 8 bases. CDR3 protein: CASSLGAGADTQYF. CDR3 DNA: TGTGCCAGCAGCTTAGGAGCGGGGGCAGATACGCAGTATTTT.